Listed here are 24 T cell receptor beta chains from one sample, sequenced in a study of graft-versus-host responses after intestinal transplantation. Sequencing used immunoSEQ multiplex PCR; TCRdb keeps in-frame clones, though not all of them. The table has some 70,000 clones, roughly 92% seen once. The starting material was bone marrow, obtained approximately 100 weeks after intestinal transplantation. The receptors were gathered from a human patient who received an intestinal transplant, so some T cells may come from the graft donor.

CDR3 nucleotides: TGTGCCAGCAGCCCGGACCAGCTCAGCTATGGCTACACCTTC. Translated, it gives CASSPDQLSYGYTF. The V call is TRBV5-6, the J call TRBJ1-2, with no clear D. Trimming removed 4 bases at V and 4 bases at J, with 14 bases between. The CDR3 is made up of 14 amino acids. The V gene's germline CDR1 is SGHDT and CDR2 YYEEEE.

The chain links TRBV6-5 to TRBJ1-3; tentative D call: TRBD1 (5 bases). Germline V gene sequence: CDR1 MNHEY, CDR2 SVGAGI. The CDR3 runs to 13 residues. V was pared by 4 bases and J by 8 bases, with 12 bases between. The DNA of the CDR3 is TGTGCCAGCAGTTCTGACCTGGGGGACACCATATATTTT. Protein: CASSSDLGDTIYF.

The chain recombines TRBV11-2 with TRBJ2-7; D is unresolved. Trimming cost V 5 bases and J 2 bases, with 16 bases left between them. The germline V gene encodes CDR1 SGHAT and CDR2 FQNNGV. This CDR3 comprises 15 residues. The CDR3: CASSGETAPPYEQYF. CDR3 DNA sequence: TGTGCCAGCAGCGGAGAGACTGCACCACCCTACGAGCAGTACTTC.

The chain joins TRBV2 to TRBJ1-4, with no clear D. Germline V gene data show CDR1 as SNHLY and CDR2 as FYNNEI. The V end was cut by 8 bases, the J end by 2 bases, with 12 bases between. The CDR3 sequence is 14 residues long. CDR3 in DNA: TGTGCCAGCGTCTCCCCGCTCACTAATGAAAAACTGTTTTTT. This sequence encodes CASVSPLTNEKLFF.

DNA of the CDR3: TGTGCCAGCAGCTTTGGGACAGCCTACAATGAGCAGTTCTTC. It is translated as CASSFGTAYNEQFF. This chain uses TRBV6-1 with TRBJ2-1; 7 bases align to TRBD1. CDR3 length: 14 residues. CDR1 and CDR2 from the germline V gene are MNHNS and SASEGT. V was pared by 6 bases and J by 2 bases, with 4 bases of the junction left unmatched.

This chain links TRBV30 with TRBJ1-1; D unclear. The CDR3 extends over 13 amino acids. V lost 5 bases, J lost 0 bases, and 10 bases lay in between. Germline V gene sequence: CDR1 GTSNPN, CDR2 SVGIG (reference sequence). This CDR3 reads CAWSVIMNTEAFF. As DNA, the CDR3 is TGTGCCTGGTCGGTCATTATGAACACTGAAGCTTTCTTT.

V is TRBV10-1 and J is TRBJ2-2; D gene ambiguous. CDR3 size: 13 residues. Deletions cut 2 bases from V and 6 bases from J, with 7 bases between. Germline-derived CDR1 and CDR2 are WNHNN and SYGVQD (reference sequence). CDR3 loop: CASSEMVPGELFF. As DNA, the CDR3 is TGCGCCAGCAGTGAGATGGTTCCCGGGGAGCTGTTTTTT.

The chain uses TRBV5-6 and TRBJ1-6; D is possibly TRBD1 (5 bases). Germline V CDR1 and CDR2: SGHDT, YYEEEE. This CDR3 has 15 amino acids. Deletions cut 4 bases from V and 7 bases from J, with 15 bases between. CDR3 in amino acids: CASSLGGVWNSPLHF. The CDR3 DNA sequence: TGTGCCAGCAGCCTCGGGGGGGTCTGGAATTCACCCCTCCACTTT.

This chain uses TRBV30 with TRBJ2-7; possibly TRBD1 for D (7 bases). Trimming shortened V by 3 bases and J by 0 bases, and 15 bases separated the two germline ends. Germline V CDR1 and CDR2: GTSNPN, SVGIG (reference sequence). This CDR3 spans 15 amino acids. The CDR3 sequence is CAWRGGQRSSYEQYF. The DNA for the CDR3 is TGTGCCTGGAGGGGGGGACAGAGAAGCTCCTACGAGCAGTACTTC. Full variable domain (outside the CDR3, taken from reference TRBV30 and TRBJ2-7): SQTIHQWPATLVQPVGSPLSLECTVEGTSNPNLYWYRQAAGRGLQLLFYSVGIGQISSEVPQNLSASRPQDRQFILSSKKLLLSDSGFYLCAWRGGQRSSYEQYFGPGTRLTVT.

The chain recombines TRBV28 with TRBJ1-2; TRBD1 is a possible D gene (5 bases). Trimming removed 8 bases at V and 3 bases at J, with 22 bases between. The CDR3 extends over 16 amino acids. Germline V lookup: CDR1 MDHEN, CDR2 SYDVKM. CDR3 amino acids: CASSASQGFSHYGYTF. The DNA for the CDR3 is TGTGCCAGCTCCGCCTCCCAGGGATTTTCACACTATGGCTACACCTTC.

This clone was seen a few times. The chain joins TRBV7-9 to TRBJ1-1; unclear D gene. From germline, CDR1 is SEHNR and CDR2 FQNEAQ (reference sequence). V was pared by 7 bases and J by 4 bases, with 10 bases between. The CDR3 is 12 amino acids. CDR3 bases: TGTGCCAGCACCCTTGTGGGCACTGAAGCTTTCTTT. Protein: CASTLVGTEAFF.

V is TRBV4-1 and J is TRBJ1-4; no clear D gene. The germline CDR1 and CDR2 sequences are MGHRA and YSYEKL. V lost 4 bases, J lost 2 bases, and 11 bases lay in between. This CDR3 contains 15 residues. This CDR3 is CASSPSDGTNEKLFF. In DNA form, the CDR3 reads TGCGCCAGCAGCCCATCGGACGGCACTAATGAAAAACTGTTTTTT.

This clone was observed a few times. The V and J genes are TRBV20-1 and TRBJ1-1; no reliable D call. Trimming pared 6 bases from V and 0 bases from J, leaving 2 bases between. CDR3 length: 10 amino acids. Germline lookup yields CDR1 DFQATT and CDR2 SNEGSKA (reference sequence). CDR3 sequence (DNA): TGCAGTGCGCTGAACACTGAAGCTTTCTTT. As protein: CSALNTEAFF.

This rearrangement joins TRBV6-5 to TRBJ2-7; 7 nucleotides align to TRBD1. J gave up 6 bases and V 6 bases, and 2 bases lay outside the gene matches. CDR1 and CDR2 (germline): MNHEY, SVGAGI. The CDR3 sequence is 11 residues long. Here the CDR3 reads CASRDRVEQYF. In DNA form, the CDR3 reads TGTGCCAGCAGAGACAGGGTCGAGCAGTACTTC.

The rearrangement joins TRBV28 to TRBJ1-5; a possible D gene is TRBD1 (6 bases). Trimming left V 1 base short and J 7 bases short, with 11 bases between. CDR3 length: 14 residues. Germline-derived CDR1 and CDR2 are MDHEN and SYDVKM. CDR3 DNA: TGTGCCAGCAGTTTATCAGGGGAGAAGCAGCCCCAGCATTTT. Translating it yields CASSLSGEKQPQHF. Variable domain in full (rest from reference TRBV28 and TRBJ1-5): DVKVTQSSRYLVKRTGEKVFLECVQDMDHENMFWYRQDPGLGLRLIYFSYDVKMKEKGDIPEGYSVSREKKERFSLILESASTNQTSMYLCASSLSGEKQPQHFGDGTRLSIL.

The rearrangement links TRBV4-1 to TRBJ2-7, with D perhaps matching TRBD2 (6 bases). The CDR3 has 16 residues. Trimming took off 1 base at V and 6 bases at J, with 19 bases between the two ends. Germline CDR1 reads MGHRA; CDR2 reads YSYEKL. In nucleotides, the CDR3 is TGCGCCAGCAGCCAAGTTTCCGGGAGACAGACAACCGAGCAGTACTTC. Translation gives CASSQVSGRQTTEQYF.

The chain uses TRBV9 and TRBJ2-7; D gene unclear. The CDR3 is 14 residues long. Germline CDR1 and CDR2: SGDLS and YYNGEE. The V end was cut by 0 bases, the J end by 2 bases, with 9 bases between. Here the CDR3 DNA reads TGTGCCAGCAGCGTAGGACTCCCGCCCTACGAGCAGTACTTC. This encodes CASSVGLPPYEQYF. Complete variable domain (other parts from reference TRBV9 and TRBJ2-7): DSGVTQTPKHLITATGQRVTLRCSPRSGDLSVYWYQQSLDQGLQFLIQYYNGEERAKGNILERFSAQQFPDLHSELNLSSLELGDSALYFCASSVGLPPYEQYFGPGTRLTVT.

The chain carries TRBV21-1 and TRBJ2-6; TRBD1 is taken as the D call from the table, unchecked against the DNA. TRBV21-1 is deemed a pseudogene. There are 19 residues in the CDR3. The CDR3 sequence: CASSIRDSLPWAGANVLTF. Written as DNA, the CDR3 is TGTGCCAGCAGCATACGGGACAGCCTCCCTTGGGCTGGGGCCAACGTCCTGACTTTC.

This chain links TRBV10-3 with TRBJ2-2; the match to TRBD2 covers 7 bases. V shed 6 bases and J 7 bases; nucleotides not matched to a gene: 14. This CDR3 contains 16 residues. The germline V gene encodes CDR1 ENHRY and CDR2 SYGVKD. CDR3 coding DNA: TGTGCCATCAGCCGACTAGCTATTTGGGAAGGCGGGGAGCTGTTTTTT. Protein sequence: CAISRLAIWEGGELFF.

The V gene is TRBV6-5, the J gene TRBJ1-5, with D possibly being TRBD1 (6 bases). Trimming took 0 bases from V and 2 from J, leaving 11 bases between them. Germline V gene data show CDR1 as MNHEY and CDR2 as SVGAGI. The CDR3 covers 16 residues. The CDR3 bases are TGTGCCAGCAGTTACTCCCGGGCAGGGGGCAATCAGCCCCAGCATTTT. It codes for CASSYSRAGGNQPQHF.

V gene TRBV5-1 combines with J gene TRBJ2-7, with D perhaps TRBD1 (6 bases). Germline V gene sequence: CDR1 SGHRS, CDR2 YFSETQ. The CDR3 length is 12 residues. Trimming removed 6 bases at V and 5 bases at J, with 12 bases between. CDR3 sequence (DNA): TGCGCCAGCACTCCGGACAGCCACGAGCAGTACTTC. Protein product: CASTPDSHEQYF.

The J gene is TRBJ1-4, the V gene TRBV11-2, with 8 bases lining up with TRBD1. This CDR3 contains 17 residues. Looked up from germline, CDR1 is SGHAT and CDR2 is FQNNGV. J was trimmed by 3 bases and V by 5 bases; bases with no gene match: 11. Here the CDR3 DNA reads TGTGCCAGCAGCGTATCTCAGGGGGCGCGCGCTAATGAAAAACTGTTTTTT. It encodes CASSVSQGARANEKLFF.

The chain recombines TRBV5-6 with TRBJ1-1; D is unresolved. V lost 0 bases and J lost 8, with 8 bases in between. The CDR3 runs to 12 residues. Germline V gives CDR1 SGHDT, CDR2 YYEEEE. Here the CDR3 DNA reads TGTGCCAGCAGCTTGGGAAGCTTAGAAGCTTTCTTT. Translated, it gives CASSLGSLEAFF.

The J gene is TRBJ2-7, the V gene TRBV28; a possible D gene is TRBD2 (5 bases). This CDR3 region has 12 residues. Trimming took off 2 bases at V and 5 bases at J, with 7 bases between the two ends. Germline V gene lookup returns CDR1 MDHEN and CDR2 SYDVKM. The CDR3 sequence is CASSLNGNEQYF. The CDR3 nucleotides are TGTGCCAGCAGTTTAAACGGGAACGAGCAGTACTTC.